The clone carrying this T cell receptor (beta chain) came up a few times. The data were taken from a study of early T cells in non-severe SARS-CoV-2 infection. The library protocol tagged individual cDNA molecules with unique molecular identifiers. MiXCR was run by TCRdb on the 5' RACE reads, yielding one entry per CDR3 protein. Here the sample spans over 50,000 distinct CDR3 sequences, 14% to 15% being singletons. This CDR3 has 13 amino acids. CDR1 is SGHKS and CDR2 is YYEKEE in the germline V gene (reference sequence). V was pared by 3 bases and J by 3 bases, with 10 bases between. The sample was whole blood, taken at baseline. The sequence was obtained from an adult who was a healthcare worker with PCR-confirmed SARS-CoV-2 infection or an uninfected control (not recorded which). The chain joins TRBV5-5 to TRBJ2-7; a weak D match, TRBD2 (6 bases). The CDR3 protein is CASSYGDFYEQYF. The CDR3, as DNA: TGTGCCAGCAGCTACGGGGACTTCTACGAGCAGTACTTC.